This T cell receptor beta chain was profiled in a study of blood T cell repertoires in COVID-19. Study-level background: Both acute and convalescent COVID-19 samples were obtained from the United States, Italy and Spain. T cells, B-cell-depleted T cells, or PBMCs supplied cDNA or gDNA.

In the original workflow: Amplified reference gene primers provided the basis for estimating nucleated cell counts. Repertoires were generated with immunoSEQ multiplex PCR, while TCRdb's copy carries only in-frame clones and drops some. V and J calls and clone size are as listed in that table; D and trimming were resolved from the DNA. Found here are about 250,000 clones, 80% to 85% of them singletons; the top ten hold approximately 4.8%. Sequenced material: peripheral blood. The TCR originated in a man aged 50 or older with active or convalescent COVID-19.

DNA of the CDR3: TGTGCTAGTGGCCAGGGGGCGGGTCAGCCCCAGCATTTT. Translation: CASGQGAGQPQHF. The genes are TRBV12-5 and TRBJ1-5, with 8 bases fitting TRBD1. Germline CDR1 and CDR2: LGHNT and FRNRAP. CDR3 length: 13 amino acids. The V and J ends lost 6 bases and 6 bases, in that order; junction bases with no gene match: 4.